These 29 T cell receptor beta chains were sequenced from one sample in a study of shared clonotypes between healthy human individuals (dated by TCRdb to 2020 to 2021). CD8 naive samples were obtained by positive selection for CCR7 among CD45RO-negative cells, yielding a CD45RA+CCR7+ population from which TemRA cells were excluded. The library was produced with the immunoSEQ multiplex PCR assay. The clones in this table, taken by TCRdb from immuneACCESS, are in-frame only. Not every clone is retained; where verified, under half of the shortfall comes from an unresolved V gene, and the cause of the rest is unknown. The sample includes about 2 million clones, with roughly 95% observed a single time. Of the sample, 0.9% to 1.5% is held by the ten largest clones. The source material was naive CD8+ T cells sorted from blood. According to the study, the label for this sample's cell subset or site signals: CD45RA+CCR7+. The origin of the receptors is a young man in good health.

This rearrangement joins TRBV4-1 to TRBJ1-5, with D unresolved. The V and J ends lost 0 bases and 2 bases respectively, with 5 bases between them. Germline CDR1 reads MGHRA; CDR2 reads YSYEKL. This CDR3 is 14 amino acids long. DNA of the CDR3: TGCGCCAGCAGCCAAGATATGGGCAATCAGCCCCAGCATTTT. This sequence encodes CASSQDMGNQPQHF.

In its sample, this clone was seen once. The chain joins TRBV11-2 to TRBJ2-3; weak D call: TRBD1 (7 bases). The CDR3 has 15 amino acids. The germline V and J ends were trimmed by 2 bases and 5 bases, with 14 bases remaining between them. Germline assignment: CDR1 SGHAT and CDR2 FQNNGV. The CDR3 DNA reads TGTGCCAGCAGCTTATTCCCCAGGGGGGAAGATACGCAGTATTTT. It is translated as CASSLFPRGEDTQYF.

The CDR3 protein is CATSRDLTNEQYF. CDR3 nucleotides: TGTGCCACCAGCAGAGATTTGACGAATGAGCAGTACTTC. V and J are TRBV15 and TRBJ2-7; D unclear. The CDR3 is made up of 13 amino acids. Germline CDR1 is LNHNV and CDR2 is YYDKDF (reference sequence). V was pared by 0 bases and J by 7 bases, with 10 bases between. Full variable domain (rest looked up from reference TRBV15 and TRBJ2-7): DAMVIQNPRYQVTQFGKPVTLSCSQTLNHNVMYWYQQKSSQAPKLLFHYYDKDFNNEADTPDNFQSRRPNTSFCFLDIRSPGLGDTAMYLCATSRDLTNEQYFGPGTRLTVT.

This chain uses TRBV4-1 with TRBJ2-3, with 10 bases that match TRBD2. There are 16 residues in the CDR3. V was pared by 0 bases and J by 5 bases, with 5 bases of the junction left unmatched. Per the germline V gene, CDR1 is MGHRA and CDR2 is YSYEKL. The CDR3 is CASSQDTGLAIDTQYF. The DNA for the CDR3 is TGCGCCAGCAGCCAAGACACGGGACTAGCGATAGATACGCAGTATTTT.

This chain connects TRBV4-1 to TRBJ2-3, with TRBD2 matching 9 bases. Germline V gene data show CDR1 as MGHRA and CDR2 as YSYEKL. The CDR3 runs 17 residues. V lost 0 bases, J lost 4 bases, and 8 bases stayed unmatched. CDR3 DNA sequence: TGCGCCAGCAGCCAAGACCCCCCAGCGGGAGGCGCAGATACGCAGTATTTT. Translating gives CASSQDPPAGGADTQYF.

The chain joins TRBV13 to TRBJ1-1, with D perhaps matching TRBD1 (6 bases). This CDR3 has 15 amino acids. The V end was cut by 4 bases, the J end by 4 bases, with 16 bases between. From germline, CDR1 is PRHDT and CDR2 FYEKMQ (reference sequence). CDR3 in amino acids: CASSYPSGALTEAFF. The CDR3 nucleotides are TGTGCCAGCAGCTACCCGTCGGGGGCGCTCACTGAAGCTTTCTTT.

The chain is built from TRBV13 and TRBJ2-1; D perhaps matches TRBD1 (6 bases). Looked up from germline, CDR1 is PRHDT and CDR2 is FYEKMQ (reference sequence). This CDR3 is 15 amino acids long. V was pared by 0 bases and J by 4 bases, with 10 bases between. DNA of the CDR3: TGTGCCAGCAGCTTAGGGTCAGGGGAGTACAATGAGCAGTTCTTC. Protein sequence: CASSLGSGEYNEQFF. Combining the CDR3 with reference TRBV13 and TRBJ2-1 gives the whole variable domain AAGVIQSPRHLIKEKRETATLKCYPIPRHDTVYWYQQGPGQDPQFLISFYEKMQSDKGSIPDRFSAQQFSDYHSELNMSSLELGDSALYFCASSLGSGEYNEQFFGPGTRLTVL.

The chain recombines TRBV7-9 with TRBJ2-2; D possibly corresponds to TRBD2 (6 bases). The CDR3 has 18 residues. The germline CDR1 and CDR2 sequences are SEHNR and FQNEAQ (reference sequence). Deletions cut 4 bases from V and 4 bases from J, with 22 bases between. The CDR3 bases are TGTGCCAGCAGCTCTTATGCCGGCGCGGGGATACTCACCGGGGAGCTGTTTTTT. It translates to CASSSYAGAGILTGELFF.

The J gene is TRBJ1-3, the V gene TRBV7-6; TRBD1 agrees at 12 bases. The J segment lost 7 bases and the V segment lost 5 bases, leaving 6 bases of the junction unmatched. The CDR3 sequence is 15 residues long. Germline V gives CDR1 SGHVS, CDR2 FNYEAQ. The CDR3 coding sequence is TGTGCCAGCAGCCGTCCCGGGACAGGGGGCAACACCATATATTTT. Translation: CASSRPGTGGNTIYF. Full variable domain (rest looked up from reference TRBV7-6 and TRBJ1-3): GAGVSQSPRYKVTKRGQDVALRCDPISGHVSLYWYRQALGQGPEFLTYFNYEAQQDKSGLPNDRFSAERPEGSISTLTIQRTEQRDSAMYRCASSRPGTGGNTIYFGEGSWLTVV.

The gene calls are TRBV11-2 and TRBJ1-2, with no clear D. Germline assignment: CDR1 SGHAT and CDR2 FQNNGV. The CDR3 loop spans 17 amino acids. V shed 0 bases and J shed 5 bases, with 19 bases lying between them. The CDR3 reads CASSLDLSLDELYGYTF. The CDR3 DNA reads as TGTGCCAGCAGCTTAGATTTATCCCTCGATGAGCTTTATGGCTACACCTTC.

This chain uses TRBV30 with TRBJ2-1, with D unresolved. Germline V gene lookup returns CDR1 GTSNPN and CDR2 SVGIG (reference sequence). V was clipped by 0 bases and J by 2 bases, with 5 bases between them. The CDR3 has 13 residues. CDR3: CAWSVGTYNEQFF. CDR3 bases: TGTGCCTGGAGTGTGGGGACCTACAATGAGCAGTTCTTC.

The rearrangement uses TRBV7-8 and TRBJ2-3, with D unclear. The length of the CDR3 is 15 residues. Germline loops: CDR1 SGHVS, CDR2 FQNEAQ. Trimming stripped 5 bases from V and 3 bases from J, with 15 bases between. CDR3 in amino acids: CASSPSGEVTDTQYF. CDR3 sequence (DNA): TGTGCCAGCAGCCCCAGTGGGGAAGTAACAGATACGCAGTATTTT.

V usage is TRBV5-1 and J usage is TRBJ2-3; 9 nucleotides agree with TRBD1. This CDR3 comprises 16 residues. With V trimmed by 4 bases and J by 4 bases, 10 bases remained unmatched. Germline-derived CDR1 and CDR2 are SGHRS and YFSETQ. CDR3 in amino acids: CASSPRDRVYADTQYF. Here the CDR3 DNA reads TGCGCCAGCAGCCCCCGGGACAGGGTGTATGCAGATACGCAGTATTTT.

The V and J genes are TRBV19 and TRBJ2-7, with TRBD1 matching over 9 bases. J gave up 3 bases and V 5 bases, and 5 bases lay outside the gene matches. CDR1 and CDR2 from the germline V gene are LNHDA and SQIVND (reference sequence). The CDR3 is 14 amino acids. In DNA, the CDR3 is TGTGCCAGTAGTGACCGGGACAGGGTCTACGAGCAGTACTTC. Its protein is CASSDRDRVYEQYF. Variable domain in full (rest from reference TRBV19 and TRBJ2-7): DGGITQSPKYLFRKEGQNVTLSCEQNLNHDAMYWYRQDPGQGLRLIYYSQIVNDFQKGDIAEGYSVSREKKESFPLTVTSAQKNPTAFYLCASSDRDRVYEQYFGPGTRLTVT.

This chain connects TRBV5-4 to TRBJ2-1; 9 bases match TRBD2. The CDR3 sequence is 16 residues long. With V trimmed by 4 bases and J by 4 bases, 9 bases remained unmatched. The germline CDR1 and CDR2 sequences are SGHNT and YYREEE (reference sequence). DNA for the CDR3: TGTGCCAGCAGCCCTGAAATAGCGGGAGCTTACAATGAGCAGTTCTTC. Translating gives CASSPEIAGAYNEQFF.

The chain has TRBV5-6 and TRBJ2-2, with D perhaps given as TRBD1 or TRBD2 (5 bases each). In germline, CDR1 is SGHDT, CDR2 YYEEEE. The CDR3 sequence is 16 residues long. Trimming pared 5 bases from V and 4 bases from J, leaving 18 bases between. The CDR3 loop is CASRSGTSSGTGELFF. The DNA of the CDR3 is TGTGCCAGCAGGTCCGGGACCTCTTCGGGCACCGGGGAGCTGTTTTTT.

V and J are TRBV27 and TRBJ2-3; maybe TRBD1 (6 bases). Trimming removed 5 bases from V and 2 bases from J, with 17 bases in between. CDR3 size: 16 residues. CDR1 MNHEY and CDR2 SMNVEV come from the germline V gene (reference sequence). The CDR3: CASSPILDRNTDTQYF. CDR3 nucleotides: TGTGCCAGCAGTCCGATTCTGGACAGAAACACAGATACGCAGTATTTT.

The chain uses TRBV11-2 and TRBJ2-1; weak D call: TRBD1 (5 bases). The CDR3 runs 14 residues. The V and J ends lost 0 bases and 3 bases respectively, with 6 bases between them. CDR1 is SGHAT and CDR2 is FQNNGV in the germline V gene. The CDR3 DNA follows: TGTGCCAGCAGCTTAGATCAGGGCTACAATGAGCAGTTCTTC. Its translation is CASSLDQGYNEQFF.

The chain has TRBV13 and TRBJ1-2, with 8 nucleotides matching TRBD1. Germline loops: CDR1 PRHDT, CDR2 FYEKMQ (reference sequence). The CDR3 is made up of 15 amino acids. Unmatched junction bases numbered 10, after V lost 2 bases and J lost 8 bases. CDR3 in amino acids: CASSLSWTGLGGYTF. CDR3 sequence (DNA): TGTGCCAGCAGCTTAAGCTGGACAGGGCTAGGGGGCTACACCTTC.

The CDR3 nucleotides read TGCGCCAGCAGCCAAGATAAGACTTCTTCCTACGAGCAGTACTTC. Protein product: CASSQDKTSSYEQYF. The J gene is TRBJ2-7, the V gene TRBV4-3; no reliable D call. The CDR3 covers 15 residues. Germline V gene data show CDR1 as LGHNA and CDR2 as YSLEER. Trimming removed 0 bases from V and 1 base from J, with 10 bases in between.

CDR3 protein: CASSQGAPDTQYF. CDR3 nucleotides: TGTGCCAGCAGTCAGGGGGCACCAGATACGCAGTATTTT. The chain links TRBV2 to TRBJ2-3; TRBD1 agrees at 8 bases. This CDR3 is built from 13 residues. CDR1 SNHLY and CDR2 FYNNEI come from the germline V gene. The trim removed 5 bases at V and 4 bases at J, leaving 2 bases unmatched. The variable domain in full, completed from reference TRBV2 and TRBJ2-3, reads EPEVTQTPSHQVTQMGQEVILRCVPISNHLYFYWYRQILGQKVEFLVSFYNNEISEKSEIFDDQFSVERPDGSNFTLKIRSTKLEDSAMYFCASSQGAPDTQYFGPGTRLTVL.

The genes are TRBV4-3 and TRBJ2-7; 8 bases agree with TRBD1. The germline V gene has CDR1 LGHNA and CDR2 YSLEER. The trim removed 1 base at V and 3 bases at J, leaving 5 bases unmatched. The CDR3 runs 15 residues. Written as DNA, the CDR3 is TGCGCCAGCAGCCAAGTACAGGGGGAGTACTACGAGCAGTACTTC. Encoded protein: CASSQVQGEYYEQYF.

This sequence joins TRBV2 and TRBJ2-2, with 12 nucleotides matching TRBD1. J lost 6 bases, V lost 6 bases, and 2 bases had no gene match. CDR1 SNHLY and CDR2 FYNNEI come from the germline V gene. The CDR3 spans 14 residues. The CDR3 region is CASRGQGAAGELFF. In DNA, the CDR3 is TGTGCCAGCAGGGGACAGGGGGCCGCCGGGGAGCTGTTTTTT.

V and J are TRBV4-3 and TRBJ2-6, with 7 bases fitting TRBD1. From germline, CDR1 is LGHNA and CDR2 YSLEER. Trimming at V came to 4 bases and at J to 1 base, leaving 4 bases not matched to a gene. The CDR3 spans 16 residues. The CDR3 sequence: CASSPDRASGANVLTF. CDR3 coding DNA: TGCGCCAGCAGCCCTGACAGGGCATCTGGGGCCAACGTCCTGACTTTC.

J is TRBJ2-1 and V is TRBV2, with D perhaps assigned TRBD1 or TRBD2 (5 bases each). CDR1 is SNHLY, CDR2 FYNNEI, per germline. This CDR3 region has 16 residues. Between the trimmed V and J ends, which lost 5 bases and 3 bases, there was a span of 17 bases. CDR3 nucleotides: TGTGCCAGCAGTTCTACGAGGGACGGGGACTACAATGAGCAGTTCTTC. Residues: CASSSTRDGDYNEQFF.

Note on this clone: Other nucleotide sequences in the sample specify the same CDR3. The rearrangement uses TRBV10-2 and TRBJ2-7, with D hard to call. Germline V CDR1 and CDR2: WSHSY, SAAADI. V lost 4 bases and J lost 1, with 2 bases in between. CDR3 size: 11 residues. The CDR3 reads CASSVSYEQYF. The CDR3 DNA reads TGCGCCAGCAGTGTATCCTACGAGCAGTACTTC.

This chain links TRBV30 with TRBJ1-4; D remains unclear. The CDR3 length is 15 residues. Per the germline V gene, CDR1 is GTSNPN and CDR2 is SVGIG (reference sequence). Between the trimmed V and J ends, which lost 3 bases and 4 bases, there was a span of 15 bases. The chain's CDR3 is CAWRTGVHLNEKLFF. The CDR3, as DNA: TGTGCCTGGAGGACCGGGGTTCACCTTAATGAAAAACTGTTTTTT.

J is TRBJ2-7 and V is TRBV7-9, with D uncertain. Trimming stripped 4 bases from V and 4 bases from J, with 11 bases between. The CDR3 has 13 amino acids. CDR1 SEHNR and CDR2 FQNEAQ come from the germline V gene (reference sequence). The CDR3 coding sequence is TGTGCCAGCAGCTACCAAACGAAATACGAGCAGTACTTC. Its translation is CASSYQTKYEQYF. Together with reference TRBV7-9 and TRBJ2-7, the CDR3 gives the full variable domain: DTGVSQNPRHKITKRGQNVTFRCDPISEHNRLYWYRQTLGQGPEFLTYFQNEAQLEKSRLLSDRFSAERPKGSFSTLEIQRTEQGDSAMYLCASSYQTKYEQYFGPGTRLTVT.

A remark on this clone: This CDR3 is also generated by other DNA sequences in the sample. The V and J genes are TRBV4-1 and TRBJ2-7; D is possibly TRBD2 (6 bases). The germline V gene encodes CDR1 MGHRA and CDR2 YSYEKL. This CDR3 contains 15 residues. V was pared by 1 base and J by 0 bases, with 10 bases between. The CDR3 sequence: CASSQGQGLSYEQYF. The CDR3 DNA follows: TGCGCCAGCAGCCAAGGGCAGGGACTCTCCTACGAGCAGTACTTC.